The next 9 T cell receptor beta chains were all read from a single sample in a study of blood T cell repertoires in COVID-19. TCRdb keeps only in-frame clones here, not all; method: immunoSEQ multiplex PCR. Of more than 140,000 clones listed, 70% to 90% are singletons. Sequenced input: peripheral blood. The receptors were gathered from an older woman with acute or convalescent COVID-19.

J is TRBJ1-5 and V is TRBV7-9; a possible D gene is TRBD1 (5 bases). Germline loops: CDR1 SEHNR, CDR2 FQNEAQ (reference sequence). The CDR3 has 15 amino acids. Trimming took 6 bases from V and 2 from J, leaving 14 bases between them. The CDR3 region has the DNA TGTGCCAGCAGTTTCGGAGGGGATGGCAATCAGCCCCAGCATTTT. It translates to CASSFGGDGNQPQHF.

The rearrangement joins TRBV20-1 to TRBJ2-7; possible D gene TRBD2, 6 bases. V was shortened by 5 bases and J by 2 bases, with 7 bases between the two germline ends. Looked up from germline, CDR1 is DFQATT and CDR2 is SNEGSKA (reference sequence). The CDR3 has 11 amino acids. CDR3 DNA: TGCAGTGCTTGGGGGGCCTACGAGCAGTACTTC. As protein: CSAWGAYEQYF.

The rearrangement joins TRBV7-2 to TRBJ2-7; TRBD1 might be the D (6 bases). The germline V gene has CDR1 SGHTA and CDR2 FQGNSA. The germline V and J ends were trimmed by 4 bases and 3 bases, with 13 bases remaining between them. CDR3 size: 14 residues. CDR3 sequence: CASSSDRWGYEQYF. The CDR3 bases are TGTGCCAGCAGCTCCGACAGGTGGGGCTACGAGCAGTACTTC.

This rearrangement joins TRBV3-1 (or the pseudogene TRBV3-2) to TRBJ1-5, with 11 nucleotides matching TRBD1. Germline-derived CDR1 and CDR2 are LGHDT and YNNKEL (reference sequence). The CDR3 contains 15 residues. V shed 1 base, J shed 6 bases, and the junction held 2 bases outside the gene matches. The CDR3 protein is CASSQGTGGFQPQHF. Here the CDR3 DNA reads TGTGCCAGCAGCCAAGGGACAGGGGGCTTTCAGCCCCAGCATTTT.

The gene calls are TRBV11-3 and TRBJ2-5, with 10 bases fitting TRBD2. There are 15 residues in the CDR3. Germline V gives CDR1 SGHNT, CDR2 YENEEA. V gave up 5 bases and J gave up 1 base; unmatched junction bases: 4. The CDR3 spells CASSLAGVSQETQYF. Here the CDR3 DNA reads TGTGCCAGCAGCCTAGCGGGGGTCTCCCAAGAGACCCAGTACTTC.

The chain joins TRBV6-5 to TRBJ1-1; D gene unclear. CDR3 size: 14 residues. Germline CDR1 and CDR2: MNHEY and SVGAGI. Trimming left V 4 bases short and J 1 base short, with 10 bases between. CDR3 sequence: CASSSITSNTEAFF. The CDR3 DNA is TGTGCCAGCAGTTCCATTACATCGAACACTGAAGCTTTCTTT.

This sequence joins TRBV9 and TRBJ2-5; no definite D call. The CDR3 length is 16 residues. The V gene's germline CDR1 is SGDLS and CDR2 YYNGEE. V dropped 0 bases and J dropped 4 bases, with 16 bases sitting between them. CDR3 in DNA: TGTGCCAGCAGCGTAGGTGCTACCGACGGGTTAGAGACCCAGTACTTC. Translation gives CASSVGATDGLETQYF.

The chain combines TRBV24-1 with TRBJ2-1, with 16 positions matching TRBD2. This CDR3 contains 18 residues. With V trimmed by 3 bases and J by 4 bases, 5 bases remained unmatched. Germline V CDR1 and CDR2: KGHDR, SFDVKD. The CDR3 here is CATSDPGLAGGPYNEQFF. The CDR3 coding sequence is TGTGCCACCAGTGATCCGGGACTAGCGGGGGGGCCGTACAATGAGCAGTTCTTC.

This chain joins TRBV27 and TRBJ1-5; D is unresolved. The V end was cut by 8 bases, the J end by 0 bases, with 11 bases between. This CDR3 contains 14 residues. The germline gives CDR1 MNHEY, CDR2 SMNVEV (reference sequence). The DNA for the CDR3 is TGTGCCAGCGCCCCCCAGTTTAGCAATCAGCCCCAGCATTTT. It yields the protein CASAPQFSNQPQHF.